This T cell receptor beta chain emerged from a study of OX40 agonist ivuxolimab in advanced cancers. Study summary: Prior anti-PD-1, anti-PD-L1 or anti-CTLA-4 therapy was allowed; less than 45% had some.

Blood was sampled at baseline, cycle 4 day 1, and cycle 7 day 1. With respect to this clone: Its antigen is currently unknown.

General study findings and limits: CD4+ and CD8+ blood T cells expanded clonally by week 6 at 0.1 to 3.0 mg/kg. Partial responders dosed at 0.1-3.0 mg/kg displayed clonal expansion ranking among the lowest.

CDR3 length equals 13 residues. Germline CDR1 and CDR2: KGHSH and LQKENI. Trimming cost V 2 bases and J 8 bases, with 10 bases left between them. Method: immunoSEQ multiplex PCR; TCRdb's copy keeps in-frame clones and lacks some. The table lists under 85,000 clones, over 80% of them singletons, with approximately 0.32% in the top ten. The source is an adult with an advanced solid tumor such as melanoma, head and neck, liver or kidney cancer. This chain links TRBV18 with TRBJ2-1, with D possibly TRBD2 on 5 matching bases. The sequenced sample was CD4+ or CD8+ T cells sorted from blood, obtained in a trial of the OX40 agonist ivuxolimab. The CDR3 nucleotides are TGTGCCAGCTCACCAAGCGGCGGCGATGAGCAGTTCTTC. Its protein is CASSPSGGDEQFF.